This T cell receptor beta chain was documented in a study of glioma-infiltrating T cells. Study-level results: Tissue-blood divergence was below expectation in non-neoplastic patients, above in gliomas. CDR3 overlap between tissue and blood was very small.

The CDR3 is 17 residues long. Germline CDR1 and CDR2: LNHNV and YYDKDF (reference sequence). Using RNA template, CDR3s of TCR alpha and beta were amplified with iRepertoire arm-PCR. For one-step reverse transcription and amplification, 100-400 ng of tissue mRNA or PBMC total RNA was used. TCRdb ran MiXCR on the multiplex PCR reads and lists one entry per CDR3 protein. The repertoire has around 140,000 distinct CDR3 sequences, roughly two fifths of them found once; the top ten carry around 18%. With regard to this clonotype: The antigen is undetermined. At one end, the junction sequence differs from germline, possibly due to a read error.

The sequenced sample was glioma tissue, nonneoplastic brain tissue, or PBMCs (not recorded which). This TCR came from a human donor with low-grade glioma or glioblastoma, undergoing nonglioma brain surgery, or in good health (not recorded which). The genes are TRBV15 and TRBJ2-1; 8 nucleotides align to TRBD2. In nucleotides, the CDR3 is TGTGCCACCAGCAGAGGTTTAGGGACTAGGGGAGTCAATGAGCAGCTCTTC. Protein: CATSRGLGTRGVNEQLF.